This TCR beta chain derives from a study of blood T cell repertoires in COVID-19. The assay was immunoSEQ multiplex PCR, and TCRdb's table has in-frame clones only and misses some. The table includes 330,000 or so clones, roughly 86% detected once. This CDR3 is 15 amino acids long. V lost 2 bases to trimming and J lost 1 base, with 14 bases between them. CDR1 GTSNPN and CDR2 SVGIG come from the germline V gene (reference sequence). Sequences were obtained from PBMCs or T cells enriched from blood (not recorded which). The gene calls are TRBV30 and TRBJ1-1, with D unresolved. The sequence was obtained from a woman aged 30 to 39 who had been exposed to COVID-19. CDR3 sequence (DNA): TGTGCCTGGAGTATACGCCCTCGGGGGAACACTGAAGCTTTCTTT. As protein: CAWSIRPRGNTEAFF.